The clone carrying this TCR beta chain was observed at least ten times. CDR1 and CDR2 (germline): SNHLY, FYNNEI. The CDR3 is 14 residues long. V dropped 3 bases and J dropped 1 base, with 9 bases sitting between them. These data originate in a study of Graves' ophthalmopathy and Graves' hyperthyroidism. Investigators amplified TCR beta CDR3 regions from RNA transcripts. A first-round RT-PCR used HTBI primers, followed by a second-round multiplex PCR. TCRdb analysed the multiplex PCR reads with MiXCR anew, one entry per CDR3 protein. The sample holds under 800,000 distinct CDR3 sequences, approximately 22% seen once. Researchers classed hyperthyroidism as stable given no ophthalmopathy within 18 months of follow-up.

The sample taken for sequencing was peripheral blood. The V and J genes are TRBV2 and TRBJ1-2; D is perhaps TRBD1 (6 bases). The sequence came from a woman under 30 with stable Graves' hyperthyroidism. Some clones in this sample may be carry-over from other donors' samples. CDR3 in DNA: TGTGCCAGCAGTGACGACAGGAGTAACTATGGCTACACCTTC. Protein: CASSDDRSNYGYTF.